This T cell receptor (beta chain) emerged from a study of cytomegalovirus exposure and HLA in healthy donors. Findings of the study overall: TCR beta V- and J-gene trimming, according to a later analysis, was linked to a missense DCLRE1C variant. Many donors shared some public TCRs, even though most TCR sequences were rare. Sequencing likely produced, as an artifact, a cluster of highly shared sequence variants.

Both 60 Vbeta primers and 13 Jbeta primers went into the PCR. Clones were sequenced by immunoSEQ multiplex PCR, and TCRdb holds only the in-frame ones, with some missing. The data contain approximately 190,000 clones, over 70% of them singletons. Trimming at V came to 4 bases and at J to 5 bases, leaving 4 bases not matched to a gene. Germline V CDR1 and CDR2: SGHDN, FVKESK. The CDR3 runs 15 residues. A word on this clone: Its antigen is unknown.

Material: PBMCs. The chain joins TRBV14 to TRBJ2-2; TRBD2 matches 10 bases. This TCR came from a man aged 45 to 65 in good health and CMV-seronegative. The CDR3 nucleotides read TGTGCCAGCAGCCGAGCGGGGGGGCCTACCGGGGAGCTGTTTTTT. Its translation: CASSRAGGPTGELFF.